The clone carrying this T cell receptor (beta chain) was recorded many times. Antigen unknown. Trimming took 1 base from V and 2 from J, leaving 6 bases between them. The CDR3 has 13 residues. CDR1 KGHSH and CDR2 LQKENI come from the germline V gene. RNA transcripts provided the source from which TCR beta CDR3 regions were amplified. When the TCR CDR3 underwent first-round RT-PCR, the HTBI primer set was used. TCRdb fed the multiplex PCR reads into MiXCR, producing one record per CDR3 protein. The sample consists of 500,000 to 650,000 distinct CDR3 sequences, approximately 17% of them appearing once. This specimen belongs to a study of T cells in Graves' hyperthyroidism and ophthalmopathy. Findings and caveats of the study: The model foresaw ophthalmopathy a median about 6.1 months prior to onset. Most thyroid clonotypes with frequency above 0.001 were detected in blood.

This TCR came from a woman aged 18-29 years with Graves' ophthalmopathy. The sequenced material came from blood. The genes are TRBV18 and TRBJ2-7; no definite D call. CDR3 sequence reads: CASSPRQAYEQYF. The CDR3 bases are TGTGCCAGCTCACCACGGCAAGCCTACGAGCAGTACTTC.